The clone carrying this T cell receptor (beta chain) was observed a single time. This specimen belongs to a study of blood T cell repertoires in COVID-19. Study overall: The study drew acute and convalescent COVID-19 samples from the United States, Italy and Spain. PBMCs, B-cell-depleted T cells, or T cells provided the cDNA or gDNA that made up the material.

Between the trimmed V and J ends, which lost 4 bases and 7 bases, there was a span of 13 bases. This CDR3 contains 13 residues. Germline V gene sequence: CDR1 LGHDT, CDR2 YNNKEL (reference sequence). As handled by the study authors: Estimated nucleated cell counts came from reference gene primer amplification. Libraries were prepared by immunoSEQ multiplex PCR; TCRdb keeps only in-frame clonotypes and omits some of them. That table furnishes V, J and clone size, whereas the DNA furnished D and trimming. This table holds about 230,000 clones, more than 65% found once. This rearrangement joins TRBV3-1 (or the pseudogene TRBV3-2) to TRBJ1-2; unclear D gene. The sequenced material came from peripheral blood. The TCR was taken from a woman of 80 years or more with acute or convalescent COVID-19. The CDR3 bases are TGTGCCAGCAGCCCCCAGGAGGTCGGTGGCTACACCTTC. Translating it yields CASSPQEVGGYTF.